The 17 T cell receptor beta chains presented below share a single source sample, sequenced in a study of blood T cell repertoires in COVID-19. Clones were read by immunoSEQ multiplex PCR, and TCRdb kept only the in-frame ones, dropping some. This sample yields some 130,000 clones, of which more than 75% are seen a single time; roughly 14% belongs to the top ten. The material sequenced was peripheral blood. The receptors stem from a man older than 75 with acute or convalescent COVID-19.

This chain links TRBV27 with TRBJ2-1; D not resolved. Germline lookup yields CDR1 MNHEY and CDR2 SMNVEV (reference sequence). This CDR3 contains 18 residues. V was trimmed by 2 bases and J by 5 bases, leaving 22 bases between them. The CDR3 sequence: CASSLLSVVGHPNNEQFF. The CDR3, as DNA: TGTGCCAGCAGTTTACTTTCGGTAGTGGGCCACCCAAACAATGAGCAGTTCTTC.

The chain's CDR3 is CASSRPGTGIYEQYF. The CDR3 DNA sequence: TGTGCCAGCAGCCGCCCCGGGACAGGGATCTACGAGCAGTACTTC. The J gene is TRBJ2-7, the V gene TRBV7-2, with 9 bases fitting TRBD1. CDR3 length: 15 residues. The germline V gene encodes CDR1 SGHTA and CDR2 FQGNSA. With V trimmed by 5 bases and J by 3 bases, 8 bases remained unmatched.

The chain couples TRBV5-4 to TRBJ1-5; TRBD1 is a possible D gene (5 bases). CDR1 SGHNT and CDR2 YYREEE come from the germline V gene (reference sequence). V dropped 4 bases and J dropped 4 bases, with 9 bases sitting between them. There are 13 residues in the CDR3. In nucleotides, the CDR3 is TGTGCCAGCAGCCTGGGACTTAATCAGCCCCAGCATTTT. Amino acid sequence: CASSLGLNQPQHF. The full variable domain, in which reference TRBV5-4 and TRBJ1-5 provide the parts outside the CDR3, is ETGVTQSPTHLIKTRGQQVTLRCSSQSGHNTVSWYQQALGQGPQFIFQYYREEENGRGNFPPRFSGLQFPNYSSELNVNALELDDSALYLCASSLGLNQPQHFGDGTRLSIL.

This clone was counted only a few times. This chain connects TRBV4-2 to TRBJ2-3; 15 bases fit TRBD2. This CDR3 spans 18 amino acids. Germline CDR1 is LGHNA and CDR2 is YNFKEQ. J lost 2 bases, V lost 4 bases, and 7 bases had no gene match. The CDR3 DNA reads TGTGCCAGCAGCCTTGGGACTAGCGGGGGGAGGCCCACAGATACGCAGTATTTT. The encoded protein is CASSLGTSGGRPTDTQYF.

V gene TRBV11-2 combines with J gene TRBJ1-2; tentatively, D is TRBD1 (5 bases). V was cut by 6 bases and J by 3 bases, with 14 bases left in between. The germline V gene encodes CDR1 SGHAT and CDR2 FQNNGV. The CDR3 totals 14 residues. DNA for the CDR3: TGTGCCAGCAGGGGCTTCACAGGAGACTATGGCTACACCTTC. This codes for CASRGFTGDYGYTF.

The count of this clone is one. V usage is TRBV6-5 and J usage is TRBJ1-1; D is ambiguous. The germline gives CDR1 MNHEY, CDR2 SVGAGI. Trimming took off 2 bases at V and 4 bases at J, with 11 bases between the two ends. The CDR3 totals 14 residues. For the CDR3, the DNA is TGTGCCAGCAGTTACGGCGGCAGTCTCACTGAAGCTTTCTTT. Translated: CASSYGGSLTEAFF.

This clone was seen a few times. J is TRBJ2-2 and V is TRBV16, with a weak D call TRBD2 (5 bases). The CDR3 consists of 15 residues. Germline V gene data show CDR1 as KGHSY and CDR2 as FQNENV. The V gene lost 0 bases and the J gene lost 4 bases, with 9 bases spanning the gap. The CDR3 sequence is CASSQSRATTGELFF. In DNA, the CDR3 is TGTGCCAGCAGCCAATCGAGGGCCACCACCGGGGAGCTGTTTTTT.

This chain uses TRBV19 with TRBJ2-7, with a weak D call TRBD2 (5 bases). V was cut by 1 base and J by 7 bases, with 14 bases left in between. The CDR3 spans 14 residues. The V gene's germline CDR1 is LNHDA and CDR2 SQIVND (reference sequence). CDR3 sequence: CASSIGGLLYEQYF. CDR3 in DNA: TGTGCCAGTAGTATAGGCGGACTCCTTTATGAGCAGTACTTC.

This chain uses TRBV19 with TRBJ2-2, with D possibly being TRBD2 (5 bases). CDR3 size: 15 residues. V was trimmed by 2 bases and J by 4 bases, leaving 11 bases between them. The germline gives CDR1 LNHDA, CDR2 SQIVND (reference sequence). The CDR3 spells CASSISGGFTGELFF. As DNA, the CDR3 is TGTGCCAGTAGTATAAGTGGAGGATTCACCGGGGAGCTGTTTTTT.

The chain has TRBV19 and TRBJ2-5; D is perhaps TRBD2 (6 bases). The germline V and J ends were trimmed by 6 bases and 3 bases, with 11 bases remaining between them. CDR3 length: 13 amino acids. Germline V CDR1 and CDR2: LNHDA, SQIVND (reference sequence). Here the CDR3 reads CASRPGLEETQYF. In nucleotides, the CDR3 is TGTGCCAGTAGACCGGGACTGGAAGAGACCCAGTACTTC.

The chain recombines TRBV10-3 with TRBJ2-3, with 9 bases matching TRBD2. Germline assignment: CDR1 ENHRY and CDR2 SYGVKD. The J segment lost 6 bases and the V segment lost 4 bases, leaving 8 bases of the junction unmatched. The CDR3 length is 15 residues. CDR3 sequence (DNA): TGTGCCATCAGTGGGGGCCAGCGGGGGGAGGATACGCAGTATTTT. Its protein product is CAISGGQRGEDTQYF.

This clone has just one count. The rearrangement uses TRBV14 and TRBJ1-1; 7 bases are a match to TRBD1. V shed 6 bases and J 4 bases; nucleotides not matched to a gene: 11. This CDR3 has 15 residues. From germline, CDR1 is SGHDN and CDR2 FVKESK. The chain's CDR3 is CASSRLGGVGTEAFF. The CDR3 DNA reads TGTGCCAGCAGTCGCCTAGGGGGCGTGGGCACTGAAGCTTTCTTT.

The chain recombines TRBV7-3 with TRBJ1-5; 8 nucleotides align to TRBD1. V trimming: 4 bases; J trimming: 7 bases; junction bases outside the gene matches: 3. This CDR3 is built from 13 residues. The germline V gene has CDR1 SGHTA and CDR2 FQGTGA. The CDR3 spells CASSSGQGQPQHF. In nucleotides, the CDR3 is TGTGCCAGCAGCTCAGGACAGGGCCAGCCCCAGCATTTT. Supplemented by reference TRBV7-3 and TRBJ1-5, the full variable domain reads GAGVSQTPSNKVTEKGKYVELRCDPISGHTALYWYRQSLGQGPEFLIYFQGTGAADDSGLPNDRFFAVRPEGSVSTLKIQRTERGDSAVYLCASSSGQGQPQHFGDGTRLSIL.

The rearrangement links TRBV7-2 to TRBJ2-2, with TRBD1 matching over 8 bases. J was trimmed by 0 bases and V by 5 bases; bases with no gene match: 5. The germline V gene has CDR1 SGHTA and CDR2 FQGNSA. The CDR3 spans 16 residues. CDR3 DNA: TGTGCCAGCAGCCCTAGGACAGGGTCGAACACCGGGGAGCTGTTTTTT. Translation gives CASSPRTGSNTGELFF.

The genes are TRBV12-5 and TRBJ1-1, with 7 bases matching TRBD1. Trimming cost V 7 bases and J 4 bases; bases outside gene matches: 12. Germline V CDR1 and CDR2: LGHNT, FRNRAP. This CDR3 spans 15 amino acids. This chain's CDR3 is CASAGTRTGPTEAFF. The CDR3 DNA follows: TGTGCTAGTGCGGGGACGAGGACAGGACCCACTGAAGCTTTCTTT.

In this sample, this clone turned up a few times. The V and J genes are TRBV5-1 and TRBJ1-4; 8 bases are a match to TRBD1. From germline, CDR1 is SGHRS and CDR2 YFSETQ. The CDR3 is 15 residues long. With 4 bases clipped from V and 8 bases from J, the junction kept 10 bases outside the gene matches. CDR3: CASSPFGDRQEKLFF. For the CDR3, the DNA is TGCGCCAGCAGCCCCTTTGGGGACAGGCAGGAAAAACTGTTTTTT.

The chain links TRBV11-2 to TRBJ2-7; D not resolved. Per the germline V gene, CDR1 is SGHAT and CDR2 is FQNNGV. The length of the CDR3 is 11 residues. Deletions cut 3 bases from V and 6 bases from J, with 6 bases between. CDR3 DNA: TGTGCCAGCAGCTTTGAGTCCGAGCAGTACTTC. It yields the protein CASSFESEQYF. The variable domain in full, with the rest retrieved from reference TRBV11-2 and TRBJ2-7, is EAGVAQSPRYKIIEKRQSVAFWCNPISGHATLYWYQQILGQGPKLLIQFQNNGVVDDSQLPKDRFSAERLKGVDSTLKIQPAKLEDSAVYLCASSFESEQYFGPGTRLTVT.